Below are 13 T cell receptor beta chains sequenced from a single sample in a study of beta chain features in type 1 diabetes. Study conclusions and caveats: A moderate, significant TCRB CDR3 shortening appeared in type 1 diabetes across four CD4+ subsets.

Since all of the isolated RNA was reverse transcribed, expressed TCRB transcripts were what got sequenced. Sequencing used immunoSEQ multiplex PCR; TCRdb keeps in-frame clones, though not all of them. The table shows hundreds of thousands of clones, with about an eighth occurring only once. The antigens for these receptors are not known. Material: naive CD4+ T cells from blood. The receptors were sampled from a man aged 18 to 30 with type 1 diabetes.

The genes are TRBV15 and TRBJ1-1; no clear D. The V and J ends lost 1 base and 10 bases respectively, with 10 bases between them. The CDR3 extends over 12 amino acids. Germline assignment: CDR1 LNHNV and CDR2 YYDKDF (reference sequence). The CDR3 bases are TGTGCCACCAGCAGAGTTTCCCCGCTAGCTTTCTTT. It codes for CATSRVSPLAFF.

This clone has more than one count but fewer than ten. CDR3 in DNA: TGTGCCAGCAGCTTACTAGAGAAGCGAAGCCAAGAGACCCAGTACTTC. It yields the protein CASSLLEKRSQETQYF. The V call is TRBV7-9, the J call TRBJ2-5; the D is unclear. Per the germline V gene, CDR1 is SEHNR and CDR2 is FQNEAQ (reference sequence). Between the trimmed V and J ends, which lost 2 bases and 1 base, there was a span of 14 bases. The CDR3 length is 16 residues.

The chain combines TRBV29-1 with TRBJ2-7; maybe TRBD1 (6 bases). CDR1 is SQVTM, CDR2 ANQGSEA, per germline. This CDR3 is built from 15 residues. Trimming took off 3 bases at V and 3 bases at J, with 18 bases between the two ends. CDR3 sequence: CSVDASTGFNYEQYF. The CDR3 DNA is TGCAGCGTTGATGCATCTACAGGGTTTAACTACGAGCAGTACTTC.

This clone was found a few times. V is TRBV28 and J is TRBJ1-4, with unresolved D. The ends were cut back, 9 bases at V and 2 bases at J, with 13 bases in the middle. The CDR3 contains 14 residues. Germline assignment: CDR1 MDHEN and CDR2 SYDVKM. CDR3 bases: TGTGCCAGTTTGTCGGGAGTGACTAATGAAAAACTGTTTTTT. Translation: CASLSGVTNEKLFF.

This clone came up a few times. This chain joins TRBV19 and TRBJ2-1; 10 bases line up with TRBD2. J was trimmed by 11 bases and V by 3 bases; bases with no gene match: 4. The CDR3 spans 13 residues. Germline V gives CDR1 LNHDA, CDR2 SQIVND (reference sequence). The CDR3 DNA reads TGTGCCAGTAGTATTGAACTAGCGGGGAAGCAGTTCTTC. Its protein is CASSIELAGKQFF.

This clone has just a few counts. The chain combines TRBV30 with TRBJ1-5, with D tentatively TRBD1 (5 bases). V lost 1 base, J lost 0 bases, and 13 bases lay in between. Germline CDR1 GTSNPN, CDR2 SVGIG (reference sequence). The CDR3 consists of 16 residues. For the CDR3, the DNA is TGTGCCTGGAGTGATGACAGCCAAGGTAGCAATCAGCCCCAGCATTTT. This sequence encodes CAWSDDSQGSNQPQHF.

Points on this clone: One junction end does not reproduce the germline sequence, and a read error may be involved. CDR3 sequence: CASSLLVSGSYNEQFF. CDR3 bases: TGTGCCAGCAGTTTGCTAGTTTCGGGCTCCTACAATGAGCAGTTCTTC. The chain uses TRBV10-3 and TRBJ2-1; D is unresolved. Germline lookup yields CDR1 ENHRY and CDR2 SYGVKD. The CDR3 contains 16 residues.

J is TRBJ1-1 and V is TRBV23-1, with a tentative D call TRBD1 (5 bases). TRBV23-1 is an open reading frame whose function is uncertain. V lost 0 bases, J lost 2 bases, and 10 bases lay in between. There are 15 residues in the CDR3. The CDR3 here is CASSQSGRANTEAFF. The CDR3 nucleotides read TGCGCCAGCAGTCAATCGGGCAGGGCCAACACTGAAGCTTTCTTT.

Only a few counts were recorded for this clone. The chain employs TRBV10-3 and TRBJ1-3; D is unresolved. The CDR3 is made up of 16 amino acids. V shed 0 bases and J shed 4 bases, with 13 bases lying between them. The V gene's germline CDR1 is ENHRY and CDR2 SYGVKD. CDR3 amino acids: CAISESGDFLGNTIYF. The CDR3 DNA reads as TGTGCCATCAGTGAGTCGGGCGACTTCTTAGGAAACACCATATATTTT.

This clone has just a few counts. The V gene is TRBV5-8, the J gene TRBJ1-1; 10 bases are shared with TRBD1. The CDR3 covers 16 residues. Trimming took 3 bases from V and 5 from J; bases not matched to a gene: 10. The germline V gene has CDR1 SGHTS and CDR2 YDEGEE. This chain's CDR3 is CASSSPPGQGFTEAFF. CDR3 in DNA: TGTGCCAGCAGCTCGCCTCCGGGACAGGGGTTTACTGAAGCTTTCTTT.

The V and J genes are TRBV6-1 and TRBJ1-1; a possible D gene is TRBD1 (6 bases). Trimming took 6 bases from V and 3 from J, leaving 11 bases between them. CDR1 and CDR2 (germline): MNHNS, SASEGT. The CDR3 is 13 residues long. This chain's CDR3 is CASSAEGDTEAFF. CDR3 DNA sequence: TGTGCCAGCAGCGCTGAGGGGGACACTGAAGCTTTCTTT.

The chain has TRBV5-1 and TRBJ1-2, with a possible D match to TRBD1 (5 bases). Between the trimmed V and J ends, which lost 4 bases and 2 bases, there was a span of 15 bases. The CDR3 loop spans 15 amino acids. Germline V lookup: CDR1 SGHRS, CDR2 YFSETQ. The DNA of the CDR3 is TGCGCCAGCAGCCCATCCGGGACGGTGAACTATGGCTACACCTTC. As protein: CASSPSGTVNYGYTF.

The sample holds a few counts of this clone. V is TRBV19 and J is TRBJ1-4; 7 bases are shared with TRBD1. V shed 7 bases, J shed 4 bases, and the junction held 6 bases outside the gene matches. The CDR3 has 14 amino acids. Germline CDR1 reads LNHDA; CDR2 reads SQIVND (reference sequence). CDR3 region: CASTRGTVNEKLFF. The DNA for the CDR3 is TGTGCCAGTACCAGAGGGACAGTTAATGAAAAACTGTTTTTT.